This is a list of T cell receptor beta chains from one sample in a study of memory CD8 T cells in hepatitis C reinfection. Here immunoSEQ multiplex PCR was the method, and the copy in TCRdb shows in-frame clones only, minus some. The sample includes 50,000 or so clones, about nine tenths of them seen just once. Sequencing was done on a sample of naive CD8+ T cells sorted from blood. Receptors originate from a man between 18 and 35 years old with hepatitis C virus infection. The CDR3 runs from the conserved cysteine through the conserved F or W. A D gene is named only where the DNA matches it firmly. A clone size is listed for some rows: how often the clone was seen (once, few, many), or a class if it is expanded.

CDR3 DNA: TGCGCCAGCAGTGAGTCGCCGGGGGGCTATGGCTACACCTTC
CDR3 protein: CASSESPGGYGYTF
V gene: TRBV10-2
D gene: -
clone size: -
J gene: TRBJ1-2

CDR3 DNA: TGTGCCAGTTCGACAGGGTCCACTGAAGCTTTCTTT
CDR3 protein: CASSTGSTEAFF
V gene: TRBV28
D gene: TRBD1
clone size: -
J gene: TRBJ1-1

CDR3 DNA: TGTGCCAGTAGTATAGTCACTGGAGGGGTTAATGAGCAGTTCTTC
CDR3 protein: CASSIVTGGVNEQFF
V gene: TRBV19
D gene: -
clone size: once
J gene: TRBJ2-1

CDR3 DNA: TGTGCCAGCAGTGTCTCGTGGCCGGGACAGGGGTACTACTATCAGCCCCAGCATTTT
CDR3 protein: CASSVSWPGQGYYYQPQHF
V gene: TRBV6-1
D gene: TRBD1
clone size: once
J gene: TRBJ1-5

CDR3 DNA: TGTGCCAGCAGGGTGAGCTCCTACAATGAGCAGTTCTTC
CDR3 protein: CASRVSSYNEQFF
V gene: TRBV2
D gene: -
clone size: -
J gene: TRBJ2-1

CDR3 DNA: TGTGCCAGCAGTTCGCTAGCGGGGGGGCTCGCAGATACGCAGTATTTT
CDR3 protein: CASSSLAGGLADTQYF
V gene: TRBV27
D gene: TRBD2
clone size: once
J gene: TRBJ2-3

CDR3 DNA: TGTGCCAGCAGCGCCATCCGGGACTATACCTACAATGAGCAGTTCTTC
CDR3 protein: CASSAIRDYTYNEQFF
V gene: TRBV9
D gene: TRBD2
clone size: once
J gene: TRBJ2-1

CDR3 DNA: TGCAGCGTTATTGGGGGGAAGAGGAACACTGAAGCTTTCTTT
CDR3 protein: CSVIGGKRNTEAFF
V gene: TRBV29-1
D gene: -
clone size: -
J gene: TRBJ1-1

CDR3 DNA: TGTGCCAGCAGCTTGCCCGGGACAGGAGTACACAATGAGCAGTTCTTC
CDR3 protein: CASSLPGTGVHNEQFF
V gene: TRBV5-6
D gene: TRBD1
clone size: -
J gene: TRBJ2-1

CDR3 DNA: TGCGCCAGCAGACCCGGGACAGGGTTTTACAATGAGCAGTTCTTC
CDR3 protein: CASRPGTGFYNEQFF
V gene: TRBV5-1
D gene: TRBD1
clone size: -
J gene: TRBJ2-1

CDR3 DNA: TGTGCCAGCAGCGTAAGCTCTAGCGGGGTCACAGATACGCAGTATTTT
CDR3 protein: CASSVSSSGVTDTQYF
V gene: TRBV9
D gene: TRBD2
clone size: -
J gene: TRBJ2-3

CDR3 DNA: TGTGCCAGCTCACCGGGCGCCGGTGAAAAACTGTTTTTT
CDR3 protein: CASSPGAGEKLFF
V gene: TRBV18
D gene: -
clone size: once
J gene: TRBJ1-4

CDR3 DNA: TGTGCCAGCAGACCGGGACAGACTATTAGCAATCAGCCCCAGCATTTT
CDR3 protein: CASRPGQTISNQPQHF
V gene: TRBV27
D gene: TRBD1
clone size: -
J gene: TRBJ1-5

CDR3 DNA: TGTGCCAGCTCACCGCAGGGTGGGAATCAGCCCCAGCATTTT
CDR3 protein: CASSPQGGNQPQHF
V gene: TRBV18
D gene: -
clone size: -
J gene: TRBJ1-5

CDR3 DNA: TGTGCCAGCAGTCCCGGACAGCTAGATCAGCCCCAGCATTTT
CDR3 protein: CASSPGQLDQPQHF
V gene: TRBV11-2
D gene: -
clone size: -
J gene: TRBJ1-5

CDR3 DNA: TGTGCCAGTAGTATTTCCAGGGGGCTGGATTACGAGCAGTACTTC
CDR3 protein: CASSISRGLDYEQYF
V gene: TRBV19
D gene: TRBD1
clone size: -
J gene: TRBJ2-7

CDR3 DNA: TGCGCCAGCAGCCAGACCTTTAAGTTTTCTAGCTACGAGCAGTACTTC
CDR3 protein: CASSQTFKFSSYEQYF
V gene: TRBV4-3
D gene: -
clone size: -
J gene: TRBJ2-7

CDR3 DNA: TGTGCCAGCAGCCCACGGGGACTTGACCTCCATGGCTACACCTTC
CDR3 protein: CASSPRGLDLHGYTF
V gene: TRBV11-2
D gene: -
clone size: once
J gene: TRBJ1-2

CDR3 DNA: TGTGCCAGCAGACCACCGGGACTAGCGGGATCGGGTGAGCAGTTCTTC
CDR3 protein: CASRPPGLAGSGEQFF
V gene: TRBV28
D gene: TRBD2
clone size: -
J gene: TRBJ2-1

CDR3 DNA: TGTGCCAGCAGTTACTCCGGGGGCACTGAAGCTTTCTTT
CDR3 protein: CASSYSGGTEAFF
V gene: TRBV6-6
D gene: -
clone size: once
J gene: TRBJ1-1

CDR3 DNA: TGCAGCCAGGAGCGGGGGAATGAGCAGTTCTTC
CDR3 protein: CSQERGNEQFF
V gene: TRBV29-1
D gene: TRBD2
clone size: -
J gene: TRBJ2-1

CDR3 DNA: TGTGCCAGCAGCCCCTGGGACAGGGAGTCTGAAGCTTTCTTT
CDR3 protein: CASSPWDRESEAFF
V gene: TRBV7-9
D gene: TRBD1
clone size: -
J gene: TRBJ1-1

CDR3 DNA: TGTGCCAGCAGCTTAGCGGGGAGCTCCTACAATGAGCAGTTCTTC
CDR3 protein: CASSLAGSSYNEQFF
V gene: TRBV7-6
D gene: -
clone size: -
J gene: TRBJ2-1

CDR3 DNA: TGTGCCAGCAGCTTATACCCGGGGTCACCCCTCCACTTT
CDR3 protein: CASSLYPGSPLHF
V gene: TRBV11-2
D gene: -
clone size: -
J gene: TRBJ1-6

CDR3 DNA: TGTGCCACCTCGGAGGGGCGCGATCAGCCCCAGCATTTT
CDR3 protein: CATSEGRDQPQHF
V gene: TRBV5-4
D gene: -
clone size: -
J gene: TRBJ1-5

CDR3 DNA: TGTGCCAGCAGCACAATCCGGGACACCTTACGGTGTGGAAAACTGTTTTTT
CDR3 protein: CASSTIRDTLRCGKLFF
V gene: TRBV12-1
D gene: -
clone size: -
J gene: TRBJ1-4

CDR3 DNA: TGCAGCGTTGATGTGCGGGAAAGGACAGATACGCAGTATTTT
CDR3 protein: CSVDVRERTDTQYF
V gene: TRBV29-1
D gene: -
clone size: -
J gene: TRBJ2-3

CDR3 DNA: TGTGCCAGCAGCGTAAGAGGGACAGGGGGCACAGATACGCAGTATTTT
CDR3 protein: CASSVRGTGGTDTQYF
V gene: TRBV9
D gene: TRBD1
clone size: once
J gene: TRBJ2-3

CDR3 DNA: TGTGCCTGGAGCGGGACAGGGCTCGTTGGGGAGCAGTTCTTC
CDR3 protein: CAWSGTGLVGEQFF
V gene: TRBV30
D gene: TRBD1
clone size: -
J gene: TRBJ2-1

CDR3 DNA: TGTGCCTGGAGTGTAAAGCGTGAGGCTGGAAACACCATATATTTT
CDR3 protein: CAWSVKREAGNTIYF
V gene: TRBV30
D gene: -
clone size: -
J gene: TRBJ1-3

CDR3 DNA: TGTGCCAGCACCAAGGGGCAGGGGGGCGATACGCAGTATTTT
CDR3 protein: CASTKGQGGDTQYF
V gene: TRBV6-6
D gene: -
clone size: -
J gene: TRBJ2-3

CDR3 DNA: TGTGCCAGCAGTTTTGGTTTAGCCGGGGAGCTGTTTTTT
CDR3 protein: CASSFGLAGELFF
V gene: TRBV27
D gene: -
clone size: -
J gene: TRBJ2-2

CDR3 DNA: TGTGCCAGCAGCCCGGGGGTAATAGCGGGAGAGGTGGGTGCCAAAAACATTCAGTACTTC
CDR3 protein: CASSPGVIAGEVGAKNIQYF
V gene: TRBV28
D gene: TRBD2
clone size: -
J gene: TRBJ2-4

CDR3 DNA: TGTGCCAGCAGAACCTTGCAGGGCTCCTACGAGCAGTACTTC
CDR3 protein: CASRTLQGSYEQYF
V gene: TRBV27
D gene: -
clone size: -
J gene: TRBJ2-7

CDR3 DNA: TGTGCCAGCAGCACGGGACTAGCGGGAGTTGATGAGCAGTTCTTC
CDR3 protein: CASSTGLAGVDEQFF
V gene: TRBV5-4
D gene: TRBD2
clone size: -
J gene: TRBJ2-1

CDR3 DNA: TGTGCCAGCAGTGAAGCGGGAGTCGAGTCCTACGAGCAGTACTTC
CDR3 protein: CASSEAGVESYEQYF
V gene: TRBV2
D gene: -
clone size: -
J gene: TRBJ2-7

CDR3 DNA: TGTGCCAGCAGTTTCCGGGTTACTTATGAAAAACTGTTTTTT
CDR3 protein: CASSFRVTYEKLFF
V gene: TRBV2
D gene: -
clone size: -
J gene: TRBJ1-4

CDR3 DNA: TGTGCCAGCAGCCTTCAGCGGGTGAGCACAGATACGCAGTATTTT
CDR3 protein: CASSLQRVSTDTQYF
V gene: TRBV7-9
D gene: -
clone size: -
J gene: TRBJ2-3

CDR3 DNA: TGTGCCAGCAGCGCCTCGGGACTGGTAGGCGACGAGCAGTACTTC
CDR3 protein: CASSASGLVGDEQYF
V gene: TRBV9
D gene: -
clone size: -
J gene: TRBJ2-7

CDR3 DNA: TGTGCCAGTCGGACAGGGGGAAAATCTGGAAACACCATATATTTT
CDR3 protein: CASRTGGKSGNTIYF
V gene: TRBV19
D gene: TRBD1
clone size: -
J gene: TRBJ1-3

CDR3 DNA: TGCGCCAGCAGCTTGCCGCTAGCGGGGGCCCCTAACACAGATACGCAGTATTTT
CDR3 protein: CASSLPLAGAPNTDTQYF
V gene: TRBV5-1
D gene: TRBD2
clone size: -
J gene: TRBJ2-3

CDR3 DNA: TGCGCCAGCTCGGTCCGTGGGCTAGCTGTCTACGAGCAGTACTTC
CDR3 protein: CASSVRGLAVYEQYF
V gene: TRBV5-1
D gene: -
clone size: -
J gene: TRBJ2-7

CDR3 DNA: TGCGCCAGCAGTCCGGGGGGATTTGGAGGGCCCTATGGCTACACCTTC
CDR3 protein: CASSPGGFGGPYGYTF
V gene: TRBV5-1
D gene: -
clone size: once
J gene: TRBJ1-2

CDR3 DNA: TGTGCCAGCAGCGCGATACAGGGGTCGAACACTGAAGCTTTCTTT
CDR3 protein: CASSAIQGSNTEAFF
V gene: TRBV9
D gene: TRBD1
clone size: -
J gene: TRBJ1-1

CDR3 DNA: TGTGCCAGCTCCTTTACAGGGATCGGCTACAATGAGCAGTTCTTC
CDR3 protein: CASSFTGIGYNEQFF
V gene: TRBV2
D gene: -
clone size: -
J gene: TRBJ2-1

CDR3 DNA: TGTGCCAGTAGTACCTTGACTAGCGGGAGAGTAGATACGCAGTATTTT
CDR3 protein: CASSTLTSGRVDTQYF
V gene: TRBV19
D gene: TRBD2
clone size: -
J gene: TRBJ2-3

CDR3 DNA: TGTGCCAGCAGCGAGGACGCGGGGGAAAATCAGCCCCAGCATTTT
CDR3 protein: CASSEDAGENQPQHF
V gene: TRBV2
D gene: -
clone size: -
J gene: TRBJ1-5

CDR3 DNA: TGTGCCAGCAGCTTTGTAGCGGGGGGCACAGATACGCAGTATTTT
CDR3 protein: CASSFVAGGTDTQYF
V gene: TRBV7-9
D gene: TRBD2
clone size: -
J gene: TRBJ2-3

CDR3 DNA: TGCAGCGTTGAGACTAGCGGGGATATTGGGAATGAGCAGTTCTTC
CDR3 protein: CSVETSGDIGNEQFF
V gene: TRBV29-1
D gene: TRBD2
clone size: -
J gene: TRBJ2-1

CDR3 DNA: TGTGCCAGCAGTGGATCCGGGACAGGGGCTGAGGATGAGCAGTTCTTC
CDR3 protein: CASSGSGTGAEDEQFF
V gene: TRBV6-1
D gene: TRBD1
clone size: few
J gene: TRBJ2-1

CDR3 DNA: TGTGCCTGGAGTGGCCGGGTGGACACCGGGGAGCTGTTTTTT
CDR3 protein: CAWSGRVDTGELFF
V gene: TRBV30
D gene: -
clone size: -
J gene: TRBJ2-2

CDR3 DNA: TGTGCCAGTAGTATAAGGCTGACAGACCCAAACTATGGCTACACCTTC
CDR3 protein: CASSIRLTDPNYGYTF
V gene: TRBV19
D gene: -
clone size: -
J gene: TRBJ1-2

CDR3 DNA: TGTGCCAGCAGCCTTACTAGCGGGAACACAGATACGCAGTATTTT
CDR3 protein: CASSLTSGNTDTQYF
V gene: TRBV7-9
D gene: TRBD2
clone size: -
J gene: TRBJ2-3

CDR3 DNA: TGTGCCAGCACCAGGGGGCGCAATCATGAGCAGTTCTTC
CDR3 protein: CASTRGRNHEQFF
V gene: TRBV28
D gene: TRBD1
clone size: -
J gene: TRBJ2-1

CDR3 DNA: TGTGCCACCAGCATTGGGGAGGACGGTTACAATGAGCAGTTCTTC
CDR3 protein: CATSIGEDGYNEQFF
V gene: TRBV15
D gene: -
clone size: -
J gene: TRBJ2-1

CDR3 DNA: TGCGCCAGCAGCTTCATCACTAGCGGGAGAGGGGACACCGGGGAGCTGTTTTTT
CDR3 protein: CASSFITSGRGDTGELFF
V gene: TRBV5-1
D gene: TRBD2
clone size: -
J gene: TRBJ2-2

CDR3 DNA: TGCGCCAGCAGCCCGGGACAGGGTAAAGACGAGCAGTACTTC
CDR3 protein: CASSPGQGKDEQYF
V gene: TRBV5-1
D gene: TRBD1
clone size: -
J gene: TRBJ2-7

CDR3 DNA: TGCGCCAGCAGTGACGGAGGGGTGTCGGAGACCCAGTACTTC
CDR3 protein: CASSDGGVSETQYF
V gene: TRBV10-2
D gene: -
clone size: -
J gene: TRBJ2-5

CDR3 DNA: TGCGCCAGCAGCTATGTGAGAGGTGAACACACTGAAGCTTTCTTT
CDR3 protein: CASSYVRGEHTEAFF
V gene: TRBV4-1
D gene: -
clone size: -
J gene: TRBJ1-1